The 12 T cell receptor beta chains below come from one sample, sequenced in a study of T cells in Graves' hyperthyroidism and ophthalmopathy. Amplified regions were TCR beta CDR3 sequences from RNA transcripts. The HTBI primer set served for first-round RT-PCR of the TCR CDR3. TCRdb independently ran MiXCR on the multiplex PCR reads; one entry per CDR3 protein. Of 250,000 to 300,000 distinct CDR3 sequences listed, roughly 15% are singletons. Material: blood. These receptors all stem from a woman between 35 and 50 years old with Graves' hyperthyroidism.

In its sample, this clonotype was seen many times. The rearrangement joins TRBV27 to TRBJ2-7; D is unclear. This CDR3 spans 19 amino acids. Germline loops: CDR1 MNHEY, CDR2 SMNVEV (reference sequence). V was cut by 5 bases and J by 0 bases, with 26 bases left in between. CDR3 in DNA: TGTGCCAGCAGTAAATATGCCCCTGCGACATGGTCATTCTCCTACGAGCAGTACTTC. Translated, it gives CASSKYAPATWSFSYEQYF.

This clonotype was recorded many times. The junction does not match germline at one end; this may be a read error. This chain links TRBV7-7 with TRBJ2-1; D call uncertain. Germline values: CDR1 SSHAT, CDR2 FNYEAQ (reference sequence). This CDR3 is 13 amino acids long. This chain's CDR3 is CASSSSGRSEQFF. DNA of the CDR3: TGTGCTAGCAGCTCTTCAGGACGTAGTGAGCAGTTCTTC.

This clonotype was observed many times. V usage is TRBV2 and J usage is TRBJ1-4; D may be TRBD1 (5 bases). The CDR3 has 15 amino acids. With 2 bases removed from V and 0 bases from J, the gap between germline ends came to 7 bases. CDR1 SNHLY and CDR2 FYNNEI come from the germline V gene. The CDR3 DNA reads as TGTGCCAGCAGTGAACAGACAGCAACTAATGAAAAACTGTTTTTT. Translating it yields CASSEQTATNEKLFF.

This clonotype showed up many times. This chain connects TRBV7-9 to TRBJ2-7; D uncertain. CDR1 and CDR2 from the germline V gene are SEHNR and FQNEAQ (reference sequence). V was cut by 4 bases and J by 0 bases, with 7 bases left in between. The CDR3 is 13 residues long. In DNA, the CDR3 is TGTGCCAGCAGCTCGAAGAGCTCCTACGAGCAGTACTTC. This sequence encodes CASSSKSSYEQYF.

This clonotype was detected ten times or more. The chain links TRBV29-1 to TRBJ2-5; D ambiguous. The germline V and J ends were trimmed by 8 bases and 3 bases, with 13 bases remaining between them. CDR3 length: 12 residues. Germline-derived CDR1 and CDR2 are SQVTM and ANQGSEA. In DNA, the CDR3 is TGCAGCTTCTGCAGAGATAAAGAGACCCAGTACTTC. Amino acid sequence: CSFCRDKETQYF.

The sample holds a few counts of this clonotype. For the CDR3, the DNA is TGTGCCACCCGTCGGCGGGAGGGTAAATCAAGTCGCAATGAGCAGTTCTTC. This sequence encodes CATRRREGKSSRNEQFF. The chain joins TRBV15 to TRBJ2-1, with 9 bases that match TRBD2. The CDR3 sequence is 17 residues long. From germline, CDR1 is LNHNV and CDR2 YYDKDF (reference sequence). V shed 8 bases and J 6 bases; nucleotides not matched to a gene: 17.

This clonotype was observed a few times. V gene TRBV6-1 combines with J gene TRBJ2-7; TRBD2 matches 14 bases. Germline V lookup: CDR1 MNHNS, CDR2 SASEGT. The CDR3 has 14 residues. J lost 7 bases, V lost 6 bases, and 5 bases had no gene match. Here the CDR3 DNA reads TGTGCCAGCAGGACTAGCGGGAGGGCGGGGGAGCAGTACTTC. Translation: CASRTSGRAGEQYF.

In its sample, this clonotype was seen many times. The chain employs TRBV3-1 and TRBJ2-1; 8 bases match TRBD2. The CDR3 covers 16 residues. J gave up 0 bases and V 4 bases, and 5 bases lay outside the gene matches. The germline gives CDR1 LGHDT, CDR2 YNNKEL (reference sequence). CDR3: CASSRLALSSYNEQFF. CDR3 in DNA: TGTGCCAGCAGCCGACTAGCGTTGAGCTCCTACAATGAGCAGTTCTTC.

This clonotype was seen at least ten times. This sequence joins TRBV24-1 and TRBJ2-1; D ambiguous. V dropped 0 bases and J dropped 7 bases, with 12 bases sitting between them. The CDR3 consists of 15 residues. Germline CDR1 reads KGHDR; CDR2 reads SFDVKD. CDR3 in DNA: TGTGCCACCAGTGATTTGCGGCCGGGTTCTAATGAGCAGTTCTTC. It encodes CATSDLRPGSNEQFF.

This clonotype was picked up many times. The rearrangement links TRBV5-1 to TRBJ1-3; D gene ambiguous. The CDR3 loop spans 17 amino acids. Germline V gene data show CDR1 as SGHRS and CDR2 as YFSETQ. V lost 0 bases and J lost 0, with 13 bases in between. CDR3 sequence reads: CASSLGLRPYSGNTIYF. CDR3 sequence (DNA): TGCGCCAGCAGCTTGGGGCTACGGCCTTACTCTGGAAACACCATATATTTT.

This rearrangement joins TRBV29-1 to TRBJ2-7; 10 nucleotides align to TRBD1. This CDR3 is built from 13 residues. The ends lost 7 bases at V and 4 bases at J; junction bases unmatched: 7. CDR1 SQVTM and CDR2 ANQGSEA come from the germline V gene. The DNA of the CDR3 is TGCAGCGGAACCGGGACAGGGGAATACGAGCAGTACTTC. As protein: CSGTGTGEYEQYF.

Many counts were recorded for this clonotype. CDR3 residues: CSVPGTIRSYNEQFF. CDR3 nucleotides: TGCAGTGTCCCCGGGACTATCCGCTCCTACAATGAGCAGTTCTTC. V and J are TRBV20-1 and TRBJ2-1, with 7 bases matching TRBD2. The CDR3 is 15 residues long. The V and J ends lost 7 bases and 0 bases, in that order; junction bases with no gene match: 9. Per the germline V gene, CDR1 is DFQATT and CDR2 is SNEGSKA (reference sequence).